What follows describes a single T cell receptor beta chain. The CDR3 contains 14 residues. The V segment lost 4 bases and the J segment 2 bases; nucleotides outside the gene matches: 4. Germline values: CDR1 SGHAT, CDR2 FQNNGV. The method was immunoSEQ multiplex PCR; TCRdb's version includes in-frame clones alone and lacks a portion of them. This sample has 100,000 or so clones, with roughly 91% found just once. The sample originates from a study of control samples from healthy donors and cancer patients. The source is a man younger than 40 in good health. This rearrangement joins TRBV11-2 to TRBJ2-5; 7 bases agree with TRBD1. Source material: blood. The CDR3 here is CASSWTGAQETQYF. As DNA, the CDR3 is TGTGCCAGCAGCTGGACAGGAGCACAAGAGACCCAGTACTTC.